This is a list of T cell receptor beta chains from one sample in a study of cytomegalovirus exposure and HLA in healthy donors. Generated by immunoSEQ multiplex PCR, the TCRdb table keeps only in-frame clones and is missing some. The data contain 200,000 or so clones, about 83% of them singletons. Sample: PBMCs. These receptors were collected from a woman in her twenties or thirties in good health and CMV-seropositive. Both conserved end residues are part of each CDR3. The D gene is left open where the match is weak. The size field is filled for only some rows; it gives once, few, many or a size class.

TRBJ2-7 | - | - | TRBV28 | CASSFLLSEQYF | TGTGCCAGCAGTTTTTTGTTGAGCGAGCAGTACTTC
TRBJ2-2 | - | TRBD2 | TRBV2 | CASSDWEGGELFF | TGTGCCAGCAGTGACTGGGAGGGCGGGGAGCTGTTTTTT
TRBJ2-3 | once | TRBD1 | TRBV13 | CASSVRDRGTDTQYF | TGTGCCAGCAGCGTCCGGGACAGGGGCACAGATACGCAGTATTTT
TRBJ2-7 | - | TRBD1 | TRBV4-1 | CASSQDRQGGAYEQYF | TGCGCCAGCAGCCAAGATCGACAGGGTGGGGCCTACGAGCAGTACTTC
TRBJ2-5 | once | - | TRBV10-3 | CAISEPHREETQYF | TGTGCCATCAGTGAGCCCCACAGGGAAGAGACCCAGTACTTC
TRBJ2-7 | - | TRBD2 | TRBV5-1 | CASSLTSVYEQYF | TGCGCCAGCAGCTTGACTAGCGTCTACGAGCAGTACTTC
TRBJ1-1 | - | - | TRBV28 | CASRPGNVGTEAFF | TGTGCCAGCAGACCAGGGAATGTTGGCACTGAAGCTTTCTTT
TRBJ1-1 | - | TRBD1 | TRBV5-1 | CASSLSRGTGEAFF | TGCGCCAGCAGCTTGTCCAGGGGGACAGGAGAAGCTTTCTTT
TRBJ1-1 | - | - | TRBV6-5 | CASSYGTYTEAFF | TGTGCCAGCAGTTACGGCACCTACACTGAAGCTTTCTTT
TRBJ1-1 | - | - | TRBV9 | CASSVATNTEAFF | TGTGCCAGCAGCGTAGCCACTAACACTGAAGCTTTCTTT
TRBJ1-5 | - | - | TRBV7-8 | CASSLFGNQPQHF | TGTGCCAGCAGTTTGTTCGGCAATCAGCCCCAGCATTTT
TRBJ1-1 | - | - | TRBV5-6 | CASSRQGVGNTEAFF | TGTGCCAGCAGCCGCCAAGGAGTAGGGAACACTGAAGCTTTCTTT
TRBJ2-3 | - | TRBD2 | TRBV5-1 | CASKGTSSTDTQYF | TGCGCCAGCAAAGGGACTAGCTCCACAGATACGCAGTATTTT
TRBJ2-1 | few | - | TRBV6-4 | CASSGDAYNEQFF | TGTGCCAGCAGCGGGGATGCCTACAATGAGCAGTTCTTC
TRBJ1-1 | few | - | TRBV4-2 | CASSPRQDMNTEAFF | TGTGCCAGCAGCCCCCGACAGGACATGAACACTGAAGCTTTCTTT
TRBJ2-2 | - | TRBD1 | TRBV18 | CASSPGQAAGELFF | TGTGCCAGCTCACCCGGACAGGCGGCCGGGGAGCTGTTTTTT
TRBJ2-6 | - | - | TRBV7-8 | CASSQADIGANVLTF | TGTGCCAGCAGTCAAGCGGATATTGGGGCCAACGTCCTGACTTTC
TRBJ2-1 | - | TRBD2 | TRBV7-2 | CASSFPSGVNEQFF | TGTGCCAGCAGCTTCCCTAGCGGGGTCAATGAGCAGTTCTTC
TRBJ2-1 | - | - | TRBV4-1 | CASSLPGWSYNEQFF | TGCGCCAGCAGCCTACCGGGGTGGTCCTACAATGAGCAGTTCTTC
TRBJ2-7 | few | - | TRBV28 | CASSLQNYEQYF | TGTGCCAGCAGTTTACAGAACTACGAGCAGTACTTC
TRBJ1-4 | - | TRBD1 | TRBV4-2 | CASSQRDSNEKLFF | TGTGCCAGCAGCCAGCGGGACAGCAATGAAAAACTGTTTTTT
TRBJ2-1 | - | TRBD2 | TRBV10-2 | CASIGTSVYNEQFF | TGCGCCAGCATAGGGACTAGCGTATACAATGAGCAGTTCTTC
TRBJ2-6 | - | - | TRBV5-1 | CASSLGGGVSGANVLTF | TGCGCCAGCAGCTTGGGAGGAGGGGTCTCTGGGGCCAACGTCCTGACTTTC
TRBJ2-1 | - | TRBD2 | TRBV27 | CASSLERGAPAEQFF | TGTGCCAGCAGCCTCGAGCGGGGAGCCCCCGCTGAGCAGTTCTTC
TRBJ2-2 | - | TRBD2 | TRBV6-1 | CASSRTSGRTGELFF | TGTGCCAGCAGTCGGACTAGCGGGAGGACCGGGGAGCTGTTTTTT
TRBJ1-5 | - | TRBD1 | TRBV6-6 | CASRYRQGRNQPQHF | TGTGCCAGCAGATATAGACAGGGAAGGAATCAGCCCCAGCATTTT
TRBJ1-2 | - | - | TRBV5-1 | CASSFGAYYGYTF | TGCGCCAGCAGCTTTGGGGCGTACTATGGCTACACCTTC
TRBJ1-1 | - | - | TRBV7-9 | CSSRTDGKNTEAFF | TGTTCCAGCAGAACGGACGGGAAGAACACTGAAGCTTTCTTT
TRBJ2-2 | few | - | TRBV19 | CASSLTGLTGELFF | TGTGCCAGTAGCCTAACAGGATTGACCGGGGAGCTGTTTTTT
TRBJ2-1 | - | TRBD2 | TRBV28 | CASSPMGSGRANEQFF | TGTGCCAGCAGCCCGATGGGTAGCGGGAGGGCCAATGAGCAGTTCTTC
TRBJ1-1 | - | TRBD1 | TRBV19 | CASSLGQGGTEAFF | TGTGCCAGTAGCCTGGGACAGGGAGGAACTGAAGCTTTCTTT